The rows below give T cell receptor beta chains drawn from one sample of a study of human T cells and chemical hapten exposure. TCRdb passed the RACE reads through MiXCR, listing each CDR3 protein once. Seen here are around 120,000 distinct CDR3 sequences, roughly 13% observed once, and the top ten hold 0.92%. The material was whole blood, obtained in connection with sensitization to the hapten diphenylcyclopropenone (DPC). These receptors were taken from a man younger than 35 with alopecia areata. Some clones in this sample may be carry-over from other donors' samples. Both conserved end residues are part of each CDR3. Each record gives: V gene, D gene, J gene, clone size, CDR3 DNA, CDR3 protein. A D gene is named only where the DNA matches it firmly. Rows may omit the clone size; those that give it use once, few, many or a size class.

TRBV11-2,.,TRBJ2-7,few,TGTGCCAGCAGCTTCCGAGGGTCCTACGAGCAGTACTTC,CASSFRGSYEQYF
TRBV29-1,.,TRBJ2-2,few,TGCAGCGTTGGTAGCGCCAGCCTTAACACCGGGGAGCTGTTTTTT,CSVGSASLNTGELFF
TRBV4-1,.,TRBJ1-1,.,TGCGCCAGCAGCCAAGATGGGATATCTCTATTCTTT,CASSQDGISLFF
TRBV12-3/TRBV12-4,.,TRBJ2-3,.,TGTGCCAGCTCCCCAGGGGATGTAGATACGCAGTATTTT,CASSPGDVDTQYF
TRBV5-1,TRBD1,TRBJ1-4,.,TGCGCCAGCAGCGTGGACAGGGGCACTAATGAAAAACTGTTTTTT,CASSVDRGTNEKLFF
TRBV11-2,.,TRBJ2-7,few,TGTGCCAGCAGCTTAGGTGCACCGGACGAGCAGTACTTC,CASSLGAPDEQYF
TRBV10-3,.,TRBJ1-2,.,TGTGCCATCAGTGAGGAGGCCGAGCGCTACACCTTC,CAISEEAERYTF
TRBV7-2,.,TRBJ1-5,few,TGTGCCAGCAGCTTATGGCCCCATCAGCCCCAGCATTTT,CASSLWPHQPQHF
TRBV19,.,TRBJ2-5,.,TGTGCCAGCCAAGGTTACCAGGAGACCCAGTACTTC,CASQGYQETQYF
TRBV12-3/TRBV12-4,.,TRBJ1-3,.,TGTGCCGGTGTTATGAGCTCTGGAAACACCATATATTTT,CAGVMSSGNTIYF
TRBV6-6,TRBD1,TRBJ2-7,.,TGTGCCAGCAGAACAGGGGCCGGCCACGAGCAGTACTTC,CASRTGAGHEQYF
TRBV6-2/TRBV6-3,.,TRBJ1-1,few,TGTGCCAGCACTCTCGCCACTGAAGCTTTCTTT,CASTLATEAFF
TRBV12-3/TRBV12-4,.,TRBJ1-2,few,TGTGCCAGCAGTCCCTCGGAGGGCCTGGGCTACACCTTC,CASSPSEGLGYTF
TRBV18,TRBD1,TRBJ2-3,few,TGTGCCAGCTCACCTCTCCGGGACAGGGGAATAGATACGCAGTATTTT,CASSPLRDRGIDTQYF
TRBV6-5,TRBD1,TRBJ1-2,few,TGTGCCAGCAGTTACGGGGCAGGGGGAAACTATGGCTACACCTTC,CASSYGAGGNYGYTF
TRBV2,.,TRBJ2-5,few,TGTGCCAGCAGTCTTAGGACTGGTGAAGAGACCCAGTACTTC,CASSLRTGEETQYF
TRBV29-1,.,TRBJ1-1,few,TGCAGTACGACGGCTAACACTGAAGCTTTCTTT,CSTTANTEAFF
TRBV9,TRBD1,TRBJ1-5,few,TGTGCCAGCAGCGTAGGGGACAGGGAGTATAGCAATCAGCCCCAGCATTTT,CASSVGDREYSNQPQHF
TRBV6-6,TRBD1,TRBJ2-2,few,TGTGCCAGCAGTGGGACAGGAGAGACCGGGGAGCTGTTTTTT,CASSGTGETGELFF
TRBV21-1,.,TRBJ2-7,few,TGTGCCAGCAGCAAAGCTAGGAGGTCCTCCTACGAGCAGTACTTC,CASSKARRSSYEQYF
TRBV14,.,TRBJ1-2,.,TGTGCCAGCAGTATAATGTCCTCTAACTATGGCTACACCTTC,CASSIMSSNYGYTF
TRBV10-1,.,TRBJ2-2,.,TGCGCCAGCTCGGACACCTTCACCGGGGAGCTGTTTTTT,CASSDTFTGELFF
TRBV7-2,.,TRBJ2-5,.,TGTGCCAGCAGCCCGATGGGGGGCTTTCAAGAGACCCAGTACTTC,CASSPMGGFQETQYF
TRBV29-1,.,TRBJ1-1,few,TGCAGCGTTGTTTACGAGGGGATAATGAACACTGAAGCTTTCTTT,CSVVYEGIMNTEAFF
TRBV7-3,.,TRBJ2-2,few,TGTGCCAGCAGCCCCTCCCTCACGAACACCGGGGAGCTGTTTTTT,CASSPSLTNTGELFF
TRBV27,TRBD2,TRBJ2-1,few,TGTGCCAGCTCTAGCGGGGGCCTATTCTACAATGAGCAGTTCTTC,CASSSGGLFYNEQFF
TRBV20-1,.,TRBJ2-1,.,TGCAGTGCTAGAGATCCGCCTAGTGTTGAGCAGTTCTTC,CSARDPPSVEQFF
TRBV11-2,.,TRBJ2-3,few,TGTGCCAGCAGCCCAGGACAGACTTTCACAGATACGCAGTATTTT,CASSPGQTFTDTQYF
TRBV5-1,.,TRBJ2-7,.,TGCGCCAGCAGCTTGGGGGCGGGTTCGAAGGAGCAGTACTTC,CASSLGAGSKEQYF
TRBV2,.,TRBJ2-5,few,TGTGCCAGCAGGACGGAGGGACCTTACGGAGAGACCCAGTACTTC,CASRTEGPYGETQYF
TRBV6-1,.,TRBJ2-3,many,TGTGCCAGCAGTGATCGACAGACTCTCCCCACAGATACGCAGTATTTT,CASSDRQTLPTDTQYF
TRBV4-3,TRBD1,TRBJ2-5,.,TGCGCCAGCAGCCCCAGGACAGGGGAAAAAGAGACCCAGTACTTC,CASSPRTGEKETQYF
TRBV7-3,.,TRBJ1-2,.,TGTGCCAGCAGCTTAACTACAGGTTTCTATGGCTACACCTTC,CASSLTTGFYGYTF
TRBV4-3,.,TRBJ1-1,many,TGCGCCAGCAGCCAAGACGCGGGGGTAAGGACTGAAGCTTTCTTT,CASSQDAGVRTEAFF
TRBV20-1,TRBD2,TRBJ2-7,.,TGCAGTGCTACTAGCGGGGGGACCTACGAGCAGTACTTC,CSATSGGTYEQYF
TRBV7-6,.,TRBJ2-2,.,TGTGCCAGCAGCCTATCAGTTGGCGGGGAGCTGTTTTTT,CASSLSVGGELFF
TRBV7-3,.,TRBJ1-6,.,TGTGCCAGCAGCTCCGAGAAGGGGTCACCCCTCCACTTT,CASSSEKGSPLHF
TRBV11-2,.,TRBJ2-5,many,TGTGCCAGCAGCTTGGGGAAGGGGTTTACAGAGACCCAGTACTTC,CASSLGKGFTETQYF
TRBV28,TRBD1,TRBJ1-3,many,TGTGCCAGCATGACAGGGATCCGAAACACCATATATTTT,CASMTGIRNTIYF
TRBV10-1,TRBD1,TRBJ2-7,few,TGCGCCAGCAGTGAGGAACCGGGACAGGGAAATGACGAGCAGTACTTC,CASSEEPGQGNDEQYF
TRBV11-1,.,TRBJ2-2,.,TGTGCCAGCAGCCCGAGGTGGCGATTCGGGGAGCTGTTTTTT,CASSPRWRFGELFF
TRBV6-2/TRBV6-3,.,TRBJ2-2,few,TGTGCCAGCAGCAAACAGAGGAACACCGGGGAGCTGTTTTTT,CASSKQRNTGELFF
TRBV10-3,.,TRBJ2-7,.,TGTGCCATCAGTGAGTCTACCTACGAGCAGTACTTC,CAISESTYEQYF
TRBV2,.,TRBJ1-5,.,TGTGCCAGCGGCGGACTCCAGCCCCAGCATTTT,CASGGLQPQHF
TRBV7-9,.,TRBJ2-7,few,TGTGCCAGCAGCCGAACCCCCCCGGATACTACCTACGAGCAGTACTTC,CASSRTPPDTTYEQYF
TRBV5-4,.,TRBJ2-1,many,TGTGCCAGCAGCTTGGATCCAGGGGCCTCCCCCAATGAGCAGTTCTTC,CASSLDPGASPNEQFF
TRBV29-1,.,TRBJ2-3,.,TGCAGCGTTGAAGATCAAGAGGGGACCACAGATACGCAGTATTTT,CSVEDQEGTTDTQYF
TRBV11-1,TRBD1,TRBJ2-1,.,TGTGCCAGCAGCTTCACAGGGGAGTCATACAATGAGCAGTTCTTC,CASSFTGESYNEQFF
TRBV10-3,.,TRBJ1-2,few,TGTGCCATCAGTAACACAGGATCTAACTATGGCTACACCTTC,CAISNTGSNYGYTF
TRBV10-3,.,TRBJ2-7,.,TGTGCCGTCCAGGGTCGGGCATCCTACGAGCAGTACTTC,CAVQGRASYEQYF
TRBV29-1,TRBD1,TRBJ1-5,few,TGCAGCGTTGAAAACCCGGACAGGGTTGACTATAGCAATCAGCCCCAGCATTTT,CSVENPDRVDYSNQPQHF
TRBV18,TRBD1,TRBJ1-5,once,TGTGCCAGCTCACCGGAAGGACAGGGATATCAGCCCCAACATTTT,CASSPEGQGYQPQHF
TRBV2,TRBD1,TRBJ1-4,few,TGTGCCAGGGCTCGGACAGGGGAAAAACTGTTTTTT,CARARTGEKLFF
TRBV16,.,TRBJ1-1,few,TGTGCCAGCAGCCAATCGGCTCTGGAGAGGGGCACTGAAGCTTTCTTT,CASSQSALERGTEAFF
TRBV11-2,.,TRBJ2-7,many,TGTGCCAGCAGTTTAGAGGGATACGAGCAGTACTTC,CASSLEGYEQYF